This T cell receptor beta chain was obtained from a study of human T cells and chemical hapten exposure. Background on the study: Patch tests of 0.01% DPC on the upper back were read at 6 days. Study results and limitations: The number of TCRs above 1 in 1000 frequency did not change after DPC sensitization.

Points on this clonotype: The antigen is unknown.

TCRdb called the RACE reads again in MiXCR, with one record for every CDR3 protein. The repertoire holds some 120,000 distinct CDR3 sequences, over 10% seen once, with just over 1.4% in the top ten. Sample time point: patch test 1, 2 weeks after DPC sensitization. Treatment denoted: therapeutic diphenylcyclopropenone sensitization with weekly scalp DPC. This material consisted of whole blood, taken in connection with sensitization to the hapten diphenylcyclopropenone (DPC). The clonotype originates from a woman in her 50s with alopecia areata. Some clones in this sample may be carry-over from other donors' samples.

In DNA, the CDR3 is TGTGCCAGCAGTTTGGACAGGGACCTGAACACTGAAGCTTTCTTT. The encoded protein is CASSLDRDLNTEAFF. This chain joins TRBV28 and TRBJ1-1; 8 nucleotides agree with TRBD1. The CDR3 sequence is 15 residues long. CDR1 and CDR2 from the germline V gene are MDHEN and SYDVKM. Trimming cost V 3 bases and J 0 bases; bases outside gene matches: 3.